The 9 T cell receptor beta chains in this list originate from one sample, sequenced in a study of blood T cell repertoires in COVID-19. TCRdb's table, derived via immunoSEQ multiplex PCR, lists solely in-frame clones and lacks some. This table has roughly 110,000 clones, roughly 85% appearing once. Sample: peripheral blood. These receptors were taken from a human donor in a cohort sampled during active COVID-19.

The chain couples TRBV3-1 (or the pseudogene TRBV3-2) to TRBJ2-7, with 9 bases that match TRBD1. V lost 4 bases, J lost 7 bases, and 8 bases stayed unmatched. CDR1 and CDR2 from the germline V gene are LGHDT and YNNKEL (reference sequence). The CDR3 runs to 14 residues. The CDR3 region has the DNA TGTGCCAGCAGCCTCCAGGGACAGGGCTCGGAGCAGTACTTC. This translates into CASSLQGQGSEQYF.

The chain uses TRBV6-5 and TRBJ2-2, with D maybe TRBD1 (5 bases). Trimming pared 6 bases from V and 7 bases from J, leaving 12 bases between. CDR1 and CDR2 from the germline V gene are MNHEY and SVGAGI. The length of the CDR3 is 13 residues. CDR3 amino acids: CASRARADGELFF. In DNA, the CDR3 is TGTGCCAGCAGGGCCAGGGCGGACGGGGAGCTGTTTTTT.

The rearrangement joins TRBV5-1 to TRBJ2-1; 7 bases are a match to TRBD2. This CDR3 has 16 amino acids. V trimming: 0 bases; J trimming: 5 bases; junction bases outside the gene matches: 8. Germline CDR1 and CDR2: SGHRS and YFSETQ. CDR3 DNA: TGCGCCAGCAGCTTGGGCCGGGCTAGCGGACACAATGAGCAGTTCTTC. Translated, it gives CASSLGRASGHNEQFF. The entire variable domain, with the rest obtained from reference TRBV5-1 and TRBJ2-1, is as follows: KAGVTQTPRYLIKTRGQQVTLSCSPISGHRSVSWYQQTPGQGLQFLFEYFSETQRNKGNFPGRFSGRQFSNSRSEMNVSTLELGDSALYLCASSLGRASGHNEQFFGPGTRLTVL.

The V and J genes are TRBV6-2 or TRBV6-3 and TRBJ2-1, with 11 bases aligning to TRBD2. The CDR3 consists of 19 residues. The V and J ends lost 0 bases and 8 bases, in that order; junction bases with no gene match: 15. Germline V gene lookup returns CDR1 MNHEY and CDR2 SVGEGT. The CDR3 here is CASSYSLDRLAGIPDEQFF. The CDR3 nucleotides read TGTGCCAGCAGTTACTCGCTAGACCGACTAGCGGGGATCCCAGATGAGCAGTTCTTC.

The CDR3 here is CASSGDSYYGYTF. The CDR3 DNA sequence: TGCGCCAGCAGCGGGGACAGTTACTATGGCTACACCTTC. V gene TRBV5-1 combines with J gene TRBJ1-2; the match to TRBD1 covers 7 bases. Germline trimming cut 4 bases from V and 3 bases from J; bases unmatched to any gene: 3. CDR1 is SGHRS, CDR2 YFSETQ, per germline. CDR3 length equals 13 residues.

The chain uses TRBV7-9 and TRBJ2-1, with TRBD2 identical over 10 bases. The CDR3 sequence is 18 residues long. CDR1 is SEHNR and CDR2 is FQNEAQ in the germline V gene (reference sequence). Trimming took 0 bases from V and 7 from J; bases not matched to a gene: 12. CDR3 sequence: CASSLATLAGARGNEQFF. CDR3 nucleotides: TGTGCCAGCAGCTTAGCAACTCTAGCGGGGGCTAGGGGTAATGAGCAGTTCTTC.

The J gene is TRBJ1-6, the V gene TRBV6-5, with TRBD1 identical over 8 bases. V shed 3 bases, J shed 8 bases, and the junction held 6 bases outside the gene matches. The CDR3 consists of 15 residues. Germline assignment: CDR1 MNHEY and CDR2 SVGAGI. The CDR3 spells CASSYTGGRDSPLHF. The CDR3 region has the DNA TGTGCCAGCAGTTATACAGGGGGTCGGGATTCACCCCTCCACTTT.

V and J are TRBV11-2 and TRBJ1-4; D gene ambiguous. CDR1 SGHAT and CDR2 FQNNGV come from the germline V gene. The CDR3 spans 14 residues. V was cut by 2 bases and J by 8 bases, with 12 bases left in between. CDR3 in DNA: TGTGCCAGCAGCTTATCTACTGGCGGCGAAAAACTGTTTTTT. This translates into CASSLSTGGEKLFF. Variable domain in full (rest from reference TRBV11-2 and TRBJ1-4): EAGVAQSPRYKIIEKRQSVAFWCNPISGHATLYWYQQILGQGPKLLIQFQNNGVVDDSQLPKDRFSAERLKGVDSTLKIQPAKLEDSAVYLCASSLSTGGEKLFFGSGTQLSVL.

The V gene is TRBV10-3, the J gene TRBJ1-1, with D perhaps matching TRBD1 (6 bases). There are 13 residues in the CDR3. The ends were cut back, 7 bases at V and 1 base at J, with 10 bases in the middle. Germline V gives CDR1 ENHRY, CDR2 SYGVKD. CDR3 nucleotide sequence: TGTGCCATCAAAGACAGGCAGAACACTGAAGCTTTCTTT. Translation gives CAIKDRQNTEAFF.